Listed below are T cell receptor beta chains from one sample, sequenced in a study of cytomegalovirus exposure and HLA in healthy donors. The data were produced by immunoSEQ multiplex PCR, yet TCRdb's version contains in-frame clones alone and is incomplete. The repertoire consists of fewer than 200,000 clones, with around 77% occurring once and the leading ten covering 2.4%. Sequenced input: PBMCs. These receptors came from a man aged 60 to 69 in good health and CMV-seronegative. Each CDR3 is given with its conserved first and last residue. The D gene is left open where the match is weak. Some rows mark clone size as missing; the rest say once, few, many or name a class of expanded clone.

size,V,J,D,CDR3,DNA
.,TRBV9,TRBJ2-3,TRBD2,CASSVDGAGGPTDTQYF,TGTGCCAGCAGCGTAGACGGGGCGGGAGGGCCTACAGATACGCAGTATTTT
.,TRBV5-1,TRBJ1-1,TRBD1,CASSLTGGSGTEAFF,TGCGCCAGCAGCTTAACAGGGGGTTCGGGCACTGAAGCTTTCTTT
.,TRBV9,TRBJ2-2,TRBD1,CASSPRGDRDTGELFF,TGTGCCAGCAGCCCGAGGGGGGACAGGGACACCGGGGAGCTGTTTTTT
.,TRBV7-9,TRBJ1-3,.,CASRVGDSLSSGNTIYF,TGTGCCAGCAGGGTAGGGGACTCACTATCCTCTGGAAACACCATATATTTT
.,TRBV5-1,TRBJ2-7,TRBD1,CASRHGTGEGGGTYEQYF,TGCGCCAGCAGGCACGGGACAGGGGAAGGCGGGGGGACCTACGAGCAGTACTTC
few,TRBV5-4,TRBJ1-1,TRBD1,CASSPGQVGNTEAFF,TGTGCCAGCAGCCCCGGACAGGTCGGGAACACTGAAGCTTTCTTT
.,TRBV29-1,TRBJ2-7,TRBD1,CSVEGTGDPYEQYF,TGCAGCGTTGAAGGGACAGGGGACCCCTACGAGCAGTACTTC
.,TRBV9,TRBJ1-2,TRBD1,CASSGSRDRVPYGYTF,TGTGCCAGCAGCGGATCCCGGGACAGAGTACCCTATGGCTACACCTTC
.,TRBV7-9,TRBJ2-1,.,CASSFRIRTTNEQFF,TGTGCCAGCAGCTTCCGTATCCGGACTACCAATGAGCAGTTCTTC
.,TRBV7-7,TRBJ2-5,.,CASSFLQGQRKETQYF,TGTGCTAGCAGCTTTTTACAGGGACAACGAAAAGAGACCCAGTACTTC
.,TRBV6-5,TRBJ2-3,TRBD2,CASRTGLAGDTQYF,TGTGCCAGCAGAACGGGACTAGCGGGAGATACGCAGTATTTT
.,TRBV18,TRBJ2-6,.,CASSPPSWANVLTF,TGTGCCAGCTCACCACCGAGCTGGGCCAACGTCCTGACTTTC
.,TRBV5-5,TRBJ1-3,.,CASSLGRGEGNTIYF,TGTGCCAGCAGCTTGGGCAGGGGAGAGGGAAACACCATATATTTT
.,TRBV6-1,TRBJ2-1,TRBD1,CASSFRQGSYNEQFF,TGTGCCAGCAGTTTTAGACAGGGGTCCTACAATGAGCAGTTCTTC
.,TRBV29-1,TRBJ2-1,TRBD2,CSVEPGGLNEQFF,TGCAGCGTTGAGCCGGGGGGTTTAAATGAGCAGTTCTTC
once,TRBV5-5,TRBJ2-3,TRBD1,CASSWDRDTQYF,TGTGCCAGCAGCTGGGACAGAGATACGCAGTATTTT
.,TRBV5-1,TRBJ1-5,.,CASSLDSNQPQHF,TGCGCCAGCAGCCTGGACAGTAATCAGCCCCAGCATTTT
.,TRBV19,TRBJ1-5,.,CASSITLRRVIGNQPQHF,TGTGCCAGTAGTATCACCCTCCGCAGGGTGATCGGCAATCAGCCCCAGCATTTT
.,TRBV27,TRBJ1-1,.,CASSFRSGGIMNTEAFF,TGTGCCAGCAGTTTCCGTTCCGGGGGGATTATGAACACTGAAGCTTTCTTT
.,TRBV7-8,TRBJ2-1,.,CASSLVFSGSSSYNEQFF,TGTGCCAGCAGCTTAGTTTTTAGCGGTTCCTCATCCTACAATGAGCAGTTCTTC
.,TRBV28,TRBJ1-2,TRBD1,CASSFFGRQGRDYGYTF,TGTGCCAGCAGCTTCTTTGGCCGACAGGGACGGGACTATGGCTACACCTTC
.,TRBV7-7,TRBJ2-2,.,CASSNWDIANTGELFF,TGTGCTAGCAGCAATTGGGACATTGCGAACACCGGGGAGCTGTTTTTT
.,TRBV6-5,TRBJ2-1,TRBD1,CASKETGTYNEQFF,TGTGCCAGCAAAGAGACAGGGACCTACAATGAGCAGTTCTTC
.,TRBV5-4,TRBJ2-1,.,CASSRGRRDEQFF,TGTGCCAGCAGCCGGGGGAGGAGAGACGAGCAGTTCTTC
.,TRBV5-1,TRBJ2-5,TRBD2,CASSLDGGEQETQYF,TGCGCCAGCAGCTTGGACGGGGGGGAACAAGAGACCCAGTACTTC
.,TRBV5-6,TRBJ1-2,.,CASSLDSTGNYGYPF,TGTGCCAGCAGCTTGGATTCAACAGGGAACTATGGCTACCCCTTC
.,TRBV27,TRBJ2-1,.,CASSLTLTGNEQFF,TGTGCCAGCAGTTTAACTCTAACGGGGAATGAGCAGTTCTTC
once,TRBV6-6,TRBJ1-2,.,CASSLLALLRGYTF,TGTGCCAGCAGTCTCCTAGCCCTGTTAAGGGGCTACACCTTC
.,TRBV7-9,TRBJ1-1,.,CASSFSLNTEAFF,TGTGCCAGCAGCTTCTCCCTTAACACTGAAGCTTTCTTT
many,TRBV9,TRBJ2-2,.,CASSQDGSTAGELFF,TGTGCCAGCAGCCAAGACGGGTCAACGGCCGGGGAGCTGTTTTTT
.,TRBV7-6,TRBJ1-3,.,CASSPLIRSGFSSGNTIYF,TGTGCCAGCAGCCCCTTGATAAGGTCGGGGTTTTCATCTGGAAACACCATATATTTT
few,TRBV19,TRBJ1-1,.,CASSTGGDTEAFF,TGTGCCAGTAGTACTGGAGGGGACACTGAAGCTTTCTTT
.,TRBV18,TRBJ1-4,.,CASSPRQGTDEKLFF,TGTGCCAGCTCACCACGGCAGGGGACGGATGAAAAACTGTTTTTT
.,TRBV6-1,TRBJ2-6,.,CASSFTSSGANVLTF,TGTGCCAGCAGTTTCACCAGCTCTGGGGCCAACGTCCTGACTTTC
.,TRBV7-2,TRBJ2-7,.,CATKQGYEQYF,TGTGCCACCAAACAGGGCTACGAGCAGTACTTC
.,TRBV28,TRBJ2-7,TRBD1,CASSLIRDRDYEQYF,TGTGCCAGCAGTCTGATCCGGGACAGGGATTACGAGCAGTACTTC
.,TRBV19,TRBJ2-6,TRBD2,CASSIGGLAQSSGANVLTF,TGTGCCAGTAGTATAGGGGGACTAGCTCAGAGCTCTGGGGCCAACGTCCTGACTTTC
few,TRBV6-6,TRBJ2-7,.,CASSTGFYEQYF,TGTGCCAGCAGTACAGGGTTCTACGAGCAGTACTTC
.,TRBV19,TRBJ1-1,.,CASTSFTEAFF,TGTGCCAGTACCTCCTTCACTGAAGCTTTCTTT
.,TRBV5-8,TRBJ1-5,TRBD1,CASSPDRDHQPQHF,TGTGCCAGCAGCCCTGACAGGGACCATCAGCCCCAGCATTTT
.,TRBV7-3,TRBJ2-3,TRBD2,CASSPGRADTQYF,TGTGCCAGCAGCCCCGGGAGGGCCGATACGCAGTATTTT
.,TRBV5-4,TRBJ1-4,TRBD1,CASSWKGQGVEKLFF,TGTGCCAGCAGCTGGAAGGGACAGGGGGTTGAAAAACTGTTTTTT
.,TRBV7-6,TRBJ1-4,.,CASSLSGEAGEKLFF,TGTGCCAGCAGCTTATCGGGGGAGGCTGGCGAAAAACTGTTTTTT
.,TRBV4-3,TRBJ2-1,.,CASSRLRAGEGGNNEQFF,TGCGCCAGCAGCCGCTTAAGGGCCGGGGAAGGCGGGAACAATGAGCAGTTCTTC
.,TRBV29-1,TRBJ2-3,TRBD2,CSVEDRLAGGYTDTQYF,TGCAGCGTTGAAGATCGACTAGCGGGAGGATACACAGATACGCAGTATTTT
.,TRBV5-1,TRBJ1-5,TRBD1,CASSLGQGVQPQHF,TGCGCCAGCAGCTTGGGGCAGGGGGTACAGCCCCAGCATTTT
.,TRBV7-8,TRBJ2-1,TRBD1,CASSAKQGSGGYNEQFF,TGTGCCAGCAGCGCCAAACAGGGGAGTGGGGGCTACAATGAGCAGTTCTTC
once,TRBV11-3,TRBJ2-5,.,CASSWAAGAGETQYF,TGTGCCAGCAGCTGGGCCGCGGGGGCCGGGGAGACCCAGTACTTC
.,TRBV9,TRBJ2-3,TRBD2,CASSVGLVTDTQYF,TGTGCCAGCAGCGTGGGACTAGTCACAGATACGCAGTATTTT
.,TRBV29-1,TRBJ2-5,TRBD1,CSAPSQGAVVETQYF,TGCAGCGCCCCAAGCCAGGGGGCAGTGGTAGAGACCCAGTACTTC
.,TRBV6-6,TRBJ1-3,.,CASSVTGSSGNTIYF,TGTGCCAGCAGTGTCACAGGGAGCTCTGGAAACACCATATATTTT
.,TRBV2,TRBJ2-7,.,CASRWGWSYEQYF,TGTGCCAGCAGGTGGGGCTGGAGCTACGAGCAGTACTTC
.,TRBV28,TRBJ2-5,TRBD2,CASSPGLAGETQYF,TGTGCCAGCAGTCCGGGACTAGCGGGAGAGACCCAGTACTTC
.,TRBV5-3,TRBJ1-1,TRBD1,CARSPGQAGENTEAFF,TGTGCCAGAAGCCCCGGACAGGCCGGGGAGAACACTGAAGCTTTCTTT
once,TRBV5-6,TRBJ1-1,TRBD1,CASSSTGGYEHPREAFF,TGTGCCAGCAGCTCGACAGGGGGATATGAACACCCCCGTGAAGCTTTCTTT